The source of this T cell receptor (beta chain) is a study of siplizumab effects on memory and regulatory T cells (dated by TCRdb to the late 2010s). Some background on the complete study: The study looked at the effect of siplizumab, an anti-CD2 antibody, on alloreactive T-cell subsets in allogeneic mixed lymphocyte reactions made from human PBMCs. Overall results and qualifications from the work: For roughly 75-97% of proliferating CD4+ or CD8+ clones, no naive or memory phenotype could be assigned. Greater diversity appeared to be present in unstimulated naive T cells than in memory T cells, and a substantial contribution to the alloresponse seemed to be made by naive cells. Among mappable alloreactive CD4+ clones, an average Treg-derived fraction of roughly 71% was observed with siplizumab, compared with roughly 27% in control reactions. No functional confirmation was obtained for the suppressive function of proliferating Tregs from siplizumab cultures. The cumulative frequency of alloreactive sequences traceable to unstimulated CD4+ memory T cells was significantly reduced by siplizumab. Sequences below about 10^-5 frequency were poorly captured, so only a minor fraction of alloreactive clones could be mapped to unstimulated subsets.

Library preparation was by the immunoSEQ multiplex PCR assay. Around 9.9 x 10^4 TCR templates per sample were assayed by the deep sequencing platform. Genomic DNA extracted from sorted T cells was used for TCRbeta CDR3 sequencing. The study's processing was this. Clonal analysis of TCRbeta CDR3 data was done in the R programming language. Alloreactive CD4+ and CD8+ clones were defined by comparing unstimulated samples with post-reaction CFSE-low samples. By matching sequences to the repertoires of sorted unstimulated Treg and non-Treg cells, each alloreactive CD4+ clone was assigned a regulatory or non-regulatory origin. Entries here come from immuneACCESS through TCRdb and include only in-frame sequences with V and J called. Some clones fail to appear in such tables; in the studies checked, an unresolved V gene covers under half of the shortfall, and the cause of the remainder is unknown. The V and J calls and the clone size are those of that table, but D and trimming were determined from the DNA. Present in this sample are about 100,000 clones, 92% of which were seen just once. 0.55% to 0.85% of the sample belongs to the ten largest clones.

TCRbeta CDR3 sequencing was performed on sorted unstimulated T cells and on proliferating T cells recovered from mixed lymphocyte reactions. Fresh whole blood from fewer than twelve HLA-typed healthy donors was used to isolate PBMCs. To map where alloreactive clones came from, CD4+ regulatory T cells in the unstimulated state were FACS-sorted. The CDR1 and CDR2 encoded by the germline V gene are SQVTM and ANQGSEA. V has 4 bases trimmed and J has 5 bases trimmed; junction bases matching no gene number 9. Inclusive of the bounding cysteine and phenylalanine, the CDR3 is 14 residues long. Left in the record is the CDR3 DNA by itself, 42 bases read in frame from the first base. Comments on this clone: Its antigen remains unidentified. No much larger clone exists at a distance of one base, and base qualities are not known.

The TCR originated in a human donor in good health. Sequencing used Tregs sorted from blood. The sequence links TRBV29-1 to TRBJ2-7; TRBD2 lines up with 9 middle nucleotides. The nucleotides are TGCAGCGTTGTAACTCGCGGGAGGGCCCACGAGCAGTACTTC. This gives the protein CSVVTRGRAHEQYF.